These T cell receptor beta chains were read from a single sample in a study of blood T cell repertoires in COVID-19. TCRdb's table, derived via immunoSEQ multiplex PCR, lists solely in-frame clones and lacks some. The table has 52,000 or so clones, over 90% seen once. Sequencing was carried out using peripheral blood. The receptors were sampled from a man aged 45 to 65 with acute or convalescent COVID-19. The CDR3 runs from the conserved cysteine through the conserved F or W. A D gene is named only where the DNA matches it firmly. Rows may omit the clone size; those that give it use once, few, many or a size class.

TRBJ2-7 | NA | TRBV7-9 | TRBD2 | CASSPGLVGYEQYF | TGTGCCAGCAGCCCGGGACTAGTAGGCTACGAGCAGTACTTC
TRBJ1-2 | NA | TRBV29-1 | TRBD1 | CSARADRGLLRYGYTF | TGCAGCGCTAGAGCCGACAGGGGGCTTCTCCGATATGGCTACACCTTC
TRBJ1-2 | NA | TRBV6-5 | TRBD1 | CASTQQGSSYGYTF | TGTGCCAGCACTCAACAGGGGTCTTCCTATGGCTACACCTTC
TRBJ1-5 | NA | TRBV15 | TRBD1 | CATSLTTGQLSNQPQHF | TGTGCCACCAGCCTTACTACGGGACAGCTTAGCAATCAGCCCCAGCATTTT
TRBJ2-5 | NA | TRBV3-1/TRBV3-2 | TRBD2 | CASRGLAAKETQYF | TGTGCCAGCAGAGGACTAGCGGCAAAAGAGACCCAGTACTTC
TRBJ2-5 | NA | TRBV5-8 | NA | CASSLRRGGETQYF | TGTGCCAGCAGCTTGAGGCGGGGTGGAGAGACCCAGTACTTC
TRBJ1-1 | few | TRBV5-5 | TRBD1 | CASRQGTGGAAGTEAFF | TGTGCCAGCAGACAAGGGACAGGGGGCGCGGCGGGCACTGAAGCTTTCTTT
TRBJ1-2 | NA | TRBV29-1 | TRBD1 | CSVEKSGQGARGYTF | TGCAGCGTTGAAAAGTCCGGCCAGGGGGCGCGGGGCTACACCTTC
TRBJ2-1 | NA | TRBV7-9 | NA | CASSLAPLYPPNEQFF | TGTGCCAGCAGCTTAGCCCCCCTATATCCCCCCAATGAGCAGTTCTTC
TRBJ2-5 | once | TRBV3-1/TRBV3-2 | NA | CASSQDPVSEETQYF | TGTGCCAGCAGCCAAGATCCGGTCAGCGAAGAGACCCAGTACTTC